The entry that follows covers one T cell receptor (beta chain) sequence. This specimen belongs to a study of cytomegalovirus exposure and HLA in healthy donors. The study ran its PCR with 60 Vbeta and 13 Jbeta primers. The repertoire was sequenced with immunoSEQ multiplex PCR; TCRdb's copy has only in-frame clones and lacks some. The repertoire holds approximately 150,000 clones, with about 84% as singletons. The CDR3 is 17 amino acids. The germline CDR1 and CDR2 sequences are KGHSH and LQKENI. V shed 4 bases and J 5 bases; nucleotides not matched to a gene: 12. This TCR came from a middle-aged woman in good health and CMV-seropositive. The chain recombines TRBV18 with TRBJ1-1, with 11 bases fitting TRBD1. Sample: PBMCs. Here the CDR3 reads CASSLRGTGGGSTEAFF. CDR3 bases: TGTGCCAGCTCACTCCGGGGGACAGGGGGGGGTAGTACTGAAGCTTTCTTT. The whole variable domain, filled in from reference TRBV18 and TRBJ1-1, reads NAGVMQNPRHLVRRRGQEARLRCSPMKGHSHVYWYRQLPEEGLKFMVYLQKENIIDESGMPKERFSAEFPKEGPSILRIQQVVRGDSAAYFCASSLRGTGGGSTEAFFGQGTRLTVV.